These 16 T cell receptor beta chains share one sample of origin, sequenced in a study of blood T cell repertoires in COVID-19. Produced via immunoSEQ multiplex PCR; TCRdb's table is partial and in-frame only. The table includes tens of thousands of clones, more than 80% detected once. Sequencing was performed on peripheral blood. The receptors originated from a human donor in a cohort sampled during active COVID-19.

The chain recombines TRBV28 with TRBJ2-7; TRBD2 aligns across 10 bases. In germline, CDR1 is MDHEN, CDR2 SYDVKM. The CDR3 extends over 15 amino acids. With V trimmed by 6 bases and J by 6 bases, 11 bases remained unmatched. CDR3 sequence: CASSTTGTSVFEQYF. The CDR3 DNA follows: TGTGCCAGCAGCACGACCGGGACTAGCGTCTTCGAGCAGTACTTC.

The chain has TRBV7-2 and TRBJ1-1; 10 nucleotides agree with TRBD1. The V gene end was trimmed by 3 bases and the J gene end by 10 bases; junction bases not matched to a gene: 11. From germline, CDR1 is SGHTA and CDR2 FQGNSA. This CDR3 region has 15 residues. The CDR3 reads CASSLLTRTGGGAFF. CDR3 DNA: TGTGCCAGCAGCTTGTTGACCCGGACAGGGGGTGGAGCTTTCTTT.

The chain's CDR3 is CASSLGGGASTDTQYF. The CDR3 DNA is TGCGCCAGCAGCTTAGGAGGGGGCGCTTCCACAGATACGCAGTATTTT. The chain combines TRBV5-1 with TRBJ2-3, with D possibly being TRBD1 (7 bases). CDR3 length: 16 residues. Germline lookup yields CDR1 SGHRS and CDR2 YFSETQ. V lost 2 bases, J lost 2 bases, and 15 bases lay in between.

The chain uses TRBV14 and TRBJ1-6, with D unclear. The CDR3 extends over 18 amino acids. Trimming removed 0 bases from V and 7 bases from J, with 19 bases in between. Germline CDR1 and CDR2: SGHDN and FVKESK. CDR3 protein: CASSQDPTWPGINSPLHF. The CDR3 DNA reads TGTGCCAGCAGCCAAGATCCGACCTGGCCGGGGATAAATTCACCCCTCCACTTT.

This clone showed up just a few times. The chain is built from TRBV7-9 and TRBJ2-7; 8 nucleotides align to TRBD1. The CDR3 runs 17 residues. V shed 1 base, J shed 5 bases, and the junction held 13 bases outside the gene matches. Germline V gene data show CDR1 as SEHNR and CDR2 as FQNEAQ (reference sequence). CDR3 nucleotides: TGTGCCAGCAGCTTAGAATCCCAGCTGGACAGGGATAACGAGCAGTACTTC. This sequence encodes CASSLESQLDRDNEQYF.

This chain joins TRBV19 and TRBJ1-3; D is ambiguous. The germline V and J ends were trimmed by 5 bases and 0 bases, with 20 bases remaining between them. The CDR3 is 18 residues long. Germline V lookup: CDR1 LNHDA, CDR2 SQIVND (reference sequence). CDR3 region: CASSPRGPHPSSGNTIYF. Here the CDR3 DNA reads TGTGCCAGTAGTCCGAGAGGCCCACACCCAAGCTCTGGAAACACCATATATTTT.

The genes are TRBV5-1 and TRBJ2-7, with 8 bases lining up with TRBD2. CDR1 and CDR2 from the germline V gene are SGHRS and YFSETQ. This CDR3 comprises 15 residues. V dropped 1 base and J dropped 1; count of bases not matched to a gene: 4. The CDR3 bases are TGCGCCAGCAGCTTGTTCGGCGGGAGGTCCTACGAGCAGTACTTC. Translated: CASSLFGGRSYEQYF.

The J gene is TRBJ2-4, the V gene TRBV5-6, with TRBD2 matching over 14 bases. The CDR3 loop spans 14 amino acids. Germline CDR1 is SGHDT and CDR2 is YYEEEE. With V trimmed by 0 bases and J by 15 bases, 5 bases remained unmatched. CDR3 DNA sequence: TGTGCCAGCAGCTTGGCCCAGACTAGCGGGAGGGTGTACTTC. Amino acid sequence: CASSLAQTSGRVYF.

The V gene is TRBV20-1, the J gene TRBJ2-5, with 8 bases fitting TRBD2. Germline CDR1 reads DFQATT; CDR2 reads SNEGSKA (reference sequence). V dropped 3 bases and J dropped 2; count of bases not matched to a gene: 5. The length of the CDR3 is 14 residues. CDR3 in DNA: TGCAGTGCTAGTTCCAGCGGGGGACAAGAGACCCAGTACTTC. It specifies CSASSSGGQETQYF.

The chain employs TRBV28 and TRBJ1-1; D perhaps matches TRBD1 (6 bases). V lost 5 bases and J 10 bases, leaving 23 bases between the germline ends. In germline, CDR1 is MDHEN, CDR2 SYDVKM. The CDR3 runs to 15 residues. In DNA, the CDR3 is TGTGCCAGCAGTCGTGAACAGGGAGTTAGGGGAACAGCTTTCTTT. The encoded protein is CASSREQGVRGTAFF.

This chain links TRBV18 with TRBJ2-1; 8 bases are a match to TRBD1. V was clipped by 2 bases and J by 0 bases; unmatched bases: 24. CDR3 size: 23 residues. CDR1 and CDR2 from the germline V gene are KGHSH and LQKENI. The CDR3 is CASSPSRGDRTLGSESSYNEQFF. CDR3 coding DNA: TGTGCCAGCTCACCAAGCCGAGGGGACAGGACCTTAGGTAGCGAAAGCTCCTACAATGAGCAGTTCTTC. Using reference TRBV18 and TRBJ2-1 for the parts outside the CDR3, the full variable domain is NAGVMQNPRHLVRRRGQEARLRCSPMKGHSHVYWYRQLPEEGLKFMVYLQKENIIDESGMPKERFSAEFPKEGPSILRIQQVVRGDSAAYFCASSPSRGDRTLGSESSYNEQFFGPGTRLTVL.

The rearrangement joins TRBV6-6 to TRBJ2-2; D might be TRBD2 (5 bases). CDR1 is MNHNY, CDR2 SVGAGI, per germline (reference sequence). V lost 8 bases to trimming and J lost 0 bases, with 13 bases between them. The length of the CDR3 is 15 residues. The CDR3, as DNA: TGTGCCAGCCTCGAGGGCCCAGCGAACACCGGGGAGCTGTTTTTT. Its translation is CASLEGPANTGELFF.

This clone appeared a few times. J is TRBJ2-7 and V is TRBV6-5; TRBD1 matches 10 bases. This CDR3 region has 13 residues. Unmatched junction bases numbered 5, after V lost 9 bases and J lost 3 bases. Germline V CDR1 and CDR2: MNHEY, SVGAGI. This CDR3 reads CASGTGVRYEQYF. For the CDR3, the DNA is TGTGCCAGTGGGACAGGGGTACGCTACGAGCAGTACTTC.

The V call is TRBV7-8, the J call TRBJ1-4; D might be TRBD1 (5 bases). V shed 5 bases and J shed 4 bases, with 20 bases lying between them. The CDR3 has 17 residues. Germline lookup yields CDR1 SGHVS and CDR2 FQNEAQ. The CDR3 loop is CASSHSFRTPGNEKLFF. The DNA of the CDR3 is TGTGCCAGCAGCCACTCCTTCCGGACACCGGGTAATGAAAAACTGTTTTTT.

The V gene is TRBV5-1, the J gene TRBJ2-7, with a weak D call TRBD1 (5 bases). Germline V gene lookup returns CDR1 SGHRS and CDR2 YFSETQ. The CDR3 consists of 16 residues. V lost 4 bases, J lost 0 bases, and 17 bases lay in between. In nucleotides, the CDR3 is TGCGCCAGCAGCCCTACCCCGAACAGGCTCTCCTACGAGCAGTACTTC. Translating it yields CASSPTPNRLSYEQYF.

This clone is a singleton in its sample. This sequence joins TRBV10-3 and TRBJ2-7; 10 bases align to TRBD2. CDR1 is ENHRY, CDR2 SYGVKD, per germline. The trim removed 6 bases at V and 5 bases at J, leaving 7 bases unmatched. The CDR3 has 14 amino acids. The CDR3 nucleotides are TGTGCCATCAGAGAAGCGGGAGGGCCAGACGAGCAGTACTTC. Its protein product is CAIREAGGPDEQYF.